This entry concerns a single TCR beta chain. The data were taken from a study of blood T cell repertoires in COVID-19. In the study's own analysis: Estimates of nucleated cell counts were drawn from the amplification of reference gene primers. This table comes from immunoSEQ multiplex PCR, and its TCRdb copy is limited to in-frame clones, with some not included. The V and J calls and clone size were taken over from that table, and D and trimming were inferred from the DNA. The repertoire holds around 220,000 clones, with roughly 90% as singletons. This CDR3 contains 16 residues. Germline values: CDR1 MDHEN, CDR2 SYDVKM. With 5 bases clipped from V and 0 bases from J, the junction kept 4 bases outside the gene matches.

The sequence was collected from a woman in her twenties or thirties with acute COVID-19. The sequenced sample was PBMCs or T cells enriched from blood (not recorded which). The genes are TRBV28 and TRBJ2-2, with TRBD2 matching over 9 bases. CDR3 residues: CASSTPSGANTGELFF. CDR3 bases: TGTGCCAGCAGTACCCCTAGCGGGGCGAACACCGGGGAGCTGTTTTTT.